This TCR beta chain was identified in a study of T cells expressing NK-cell markers (dated by TCRdb to the early 2020s). With regard to the full study: Three sorted T-cell subsets (CD3+CD56+NKG2C+, CD3+CD56+NKG2C- and CD3+CD56-NKG2C+) from eight donors had their TCR beta-chain repertoires profiled. Among the eight sequenced donors, only one was HCMV-seronegative, while the other seven were HCMV-seropositive. Randomly selected healthy volunteers, three men and five women, were used as the eight sequenced donors. Illumina HiSeq 2000/2500, MiSeq or NextSeq was used to sequence libraries as 2 x 150 bp reads. General findings and caveats noted by the study authors: Those dominant clonotypes were again the most abundant among CD3+CD56-NKG2C+ cells in four donors, at roughly 25-60.1%. Whether the expanded NKG2C-expressing T cell clones were specific for HCMV antigens was left unclear. In roughly 6 donors, the dominant CD3+CD56+NKG2C+ clonotypes were found to rank among the top 10 CD8+ clonotypes and to make up 1.0-7.0% of CD8+ T cells.

The data were produced on an Illumina HiSeq 2000. TCR beta cDNA libraries were made by 5'RACE template switching that added a universal primer site and unique molecular identifiers. cDNA synthesis was primed from the TCR beta constant segment, followed by two successive PCR amplification steps. The study's own analysis went as follows. MIGEC handled demultiplexing of the reads and grouping by UMI, while MiTCR was used to assemble and quantify clonotypes. Only TCR cDNA sequences supported by at least two reads were kept to exclude erroneous sequences. Downstream repertoire analysis used the tcR package, and clonotypes were matched across fractions by CDR3 nucleotide sequence plus V segment. VDJmatch was used to annotate antigen specificity against VDJdb, with one amino acid substitution in CDR3 permitted. TCRdb reanalyzed the reads, keeping one entry per CDR3 protein sequence and omitting DNA. The V and J calls come from TCRdb's annotation, not from the publication. The sample's table lists a count of 500,000 to 600,000 distinct CDR3 sequences. Of the sample, less than 4.5% falls within the top ten clones.

To determine HCMV serostatus, a commercial ELISA kit was used to detect HCMV-specific IgG in serum. Ficoll density gradient centrifugation was used to isolate peripheral blood mononuclear cells from blood. The CDR3 starts with the cysteine, ends with the phenylalanine, and has 14 residues. This entry has no DNA. From the germline V gene, CDR1 is MNHEY and CDR2 is SVGEGT. Points on this clonotype: There is no known antigen for this receptor.

The sequenced sample consisted of blood T cells: a sorted CD56 or NKG2C T cell subset, CD4+ or CD8+ T cells, or bulk PBMC T cells (not recorded which). The source of this sequence is a man younger than 35 in good health. Donor details come from another sample of the same person, matched by shared clones. The chain uses TRBV6-2 or TRBV6-3 and TRBJ2-1; the D call from TCRdb, TRBD1, cannot be confirmed without DNA. The CDR3 region: CASSYARVGNEQFF.